A selection of T cell receptor beta chains follows, all from one sample in a study of read filtering for tumor transcriptome and immune sequencing. TCRdb re-derived calls from the reads in MiXCR, one entry per CDR3 protein. This sample yields about 39,000 distinct CDR3 sequences, of which more than 13% are seen a single time; around 7.3% belongs to the top ten. The sequencing sample was made of a population of CD138-negative cells sorted from bone marrow. Every receptor here comes from a donor aged 40 or older with multiple myeloma. CDR3s include the opening cysteine and the closing phenylalanine or tryptophan. D genes are given only for firm matches. Part of the rows lack a size; the others show once, few, many or a class for expanded clones.

v_call | clone_size | d_call | cdr3_aa
TRBV19 | many | TRBD2 | CARTTSGKTEETQYF
TRBV28 | many | TRBD1 | CASSAGTGANYGYTF
TRBV28 | few | . | CASSPFASTDTQYF
TRBV3-1 | many | . | CASRSGPSGANVLTF
TRBV5-6 | many | . | CASSWTSGTGNTIYF
TRBV27 | . | . | CASGPPRADTQYF
TRBV9 | many | TRBD2 | CASSPTRGSSLDTQYF
TRBV7-9 | many | . | CASSPRQRGRNYGYTF
TRBV5-1 | many | . | CASSRSIGNEQFF
TRBV6-5 | many | . | CASSSSRSFTDTQYF
TRBV3-1 | . | . | CASSQEIGPGLAFNEQFF
TRBV20-1 | many | TRBD2 | CSAIPGLAVENTGELFF
TRBV3-1 | many | TRBD1 | CASSSQGAVQYF
TRBV28 | . | . | CASSLWADNQPQHF
TRBV7-9 | many | TRBD2 | CASTLAGEGNEQFF
TRBV6-2/TRBV6-3 | few | . | CASSLWGVSNEQFF
TRBV28 | many | . | CASSLGADEQYF
TRBV7-3 | few | . | CASSSSPTETGELFF
TRBV6-5 | many | . | CASSYSISLRTEAFF
TRBV5-4 | . | . | CASSFGPAGELFF
TRBV5-1 | many | . | CASSLTGHTQETQYF
TRBV5-1 | many | . | CASSLGLATSYNEQFF
TRBV5-1 | many | . | CASSESTDIQYF
TRBV5-1 | many | TRBD2 | CASSLAGALTDTQYF
TRBV10-3 | medium-sized | TRBD2 | CAIREAGASYNEQFF
TRBV24-1 | many | . | CATSLSGAEQFF
TRBV28 | many | . | CASSQDGYENTEAFF
TRBV11-2 | many | TRBD1 | CASSLSSAGTGGWSPLHF
TRBV5-6 | many | . | CASSLGTAGLPEQFF
TRBV7-8 | many | . | CASSPGPFSEQYF
TRBV12-3/TRBV12-4 | medium-sized | . | CASGLVPLGGYNEQFF
TRBV5-1 | . | TRBD1 | CASSIGQGKNTEAFF
TRBV20-1 | medium-sized | . | CSASRSVSALNQPQHF
TRBV6-1 | many | . | CASTSPGTGANVLTF
TRBV27 | many | TRBD2 | CASSLKSGQGLAGEETQYF
TRBV11-2 | . | . | CASSIGGEEAFF
TRBV2 | many | . | CASSPADTQYF
TRBV7-9 | many | . | CASSRPGGLEKLFF
TRBV6-2/TRBV6-3 | . | . | CASTGGSLSYEQYF
TRBV4-1 | many | TRBD1 | CASRFTGTGKGNEQFF
TRBV23-1 | many | TRBD1 | CASSRGDRGILSSYNEQFF
TRBV12-3/TRBV12-4 | . | . | CASSPGTPQETQYF
TRBV11-2 | medium-sized | TRBD1 | CASSFRGLDHNEQFF
TRBV20-1 | many | TRBD1 | CSAKNRGSNTEAFF
TRBV7-9 | many | TRBD2 | CASSLRGRATDTQYF
TRBV27 | many | . | CASSLVADGWFGDEQYF
TRBV5-5 | few | . | CASSSGGGVNQPQHF
TRBV12-3/TRBV12-4 | . | . | CASSQQGPYGYTF
TRBV7-9 | many | . | CVFSGADTQYF
TRBV5-1 | many | . | CASSLILSEQFF
TRBV7-9 | many | . | CASSLLTPSTDTQYF
TRBV29-1 | many | . | CSVVGRAEAFF
TRBV5-6 | . | . | CASSLGFQSDTQYF
TRBV5-1 | once | . | CASSAGPPGTQYF
TRBV29-1 | many | . | CSVESGSGETQYF
TRBV11-2 | many | . | CASSLEPITDTQYF
TRBV20-1 | . | . | CSARGTANTEAFF
TRBV11-3 | many | TRBD2 | CASSPVSLAGTDTQYF
TRBV7-6 | many | TRBD2 | CASSWGSGTHNEQFF
TRBV12-3/TRBV12-4 | many | TRBD1 | CASSPRDRDIQYF